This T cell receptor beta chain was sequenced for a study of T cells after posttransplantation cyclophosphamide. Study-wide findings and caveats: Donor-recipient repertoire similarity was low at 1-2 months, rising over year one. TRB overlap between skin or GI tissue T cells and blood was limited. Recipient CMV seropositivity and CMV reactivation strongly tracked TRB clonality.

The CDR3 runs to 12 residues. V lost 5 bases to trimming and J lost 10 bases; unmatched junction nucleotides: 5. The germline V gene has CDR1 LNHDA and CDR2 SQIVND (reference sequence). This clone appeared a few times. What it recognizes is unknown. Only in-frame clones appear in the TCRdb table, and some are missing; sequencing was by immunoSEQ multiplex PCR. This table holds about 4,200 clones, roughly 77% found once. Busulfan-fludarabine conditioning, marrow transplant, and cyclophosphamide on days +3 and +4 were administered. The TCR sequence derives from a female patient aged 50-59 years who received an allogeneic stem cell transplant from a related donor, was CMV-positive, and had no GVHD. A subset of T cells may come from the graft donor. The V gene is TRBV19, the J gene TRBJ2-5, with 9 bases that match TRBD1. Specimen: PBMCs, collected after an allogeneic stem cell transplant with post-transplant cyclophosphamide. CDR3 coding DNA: TGTGCCAGTAGTTTACAGGGGGCGAGCCAGTACTTC. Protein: CASSLQGASQYF.